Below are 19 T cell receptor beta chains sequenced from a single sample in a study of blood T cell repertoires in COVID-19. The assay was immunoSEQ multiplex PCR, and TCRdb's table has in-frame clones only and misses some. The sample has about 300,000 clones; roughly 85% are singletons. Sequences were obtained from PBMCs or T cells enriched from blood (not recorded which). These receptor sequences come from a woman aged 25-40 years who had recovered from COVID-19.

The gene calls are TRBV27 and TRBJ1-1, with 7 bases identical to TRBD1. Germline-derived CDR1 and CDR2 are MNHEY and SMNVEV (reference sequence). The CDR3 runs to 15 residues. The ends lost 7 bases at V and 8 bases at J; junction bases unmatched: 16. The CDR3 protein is CASIPQAPQGREAFF. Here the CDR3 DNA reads TGTGCCAGCATCCCTCAGGCCCCACAGGGGAGGGAAGCTTTCTTT.

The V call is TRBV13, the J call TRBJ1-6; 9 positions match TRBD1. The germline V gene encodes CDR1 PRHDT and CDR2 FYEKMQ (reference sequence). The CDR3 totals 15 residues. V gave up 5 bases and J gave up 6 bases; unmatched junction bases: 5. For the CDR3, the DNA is TGTGCCAGCAGCCGGCGGGACAGGGCTAATTCACCCCTCCACTTT. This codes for CASSRRDRANSPLHF.

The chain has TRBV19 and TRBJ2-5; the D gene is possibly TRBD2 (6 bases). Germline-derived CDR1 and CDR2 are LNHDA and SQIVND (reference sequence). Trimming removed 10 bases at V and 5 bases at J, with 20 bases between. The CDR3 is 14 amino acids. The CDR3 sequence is CATGVSPGGETQYF. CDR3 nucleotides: TGTGCCACCGGCGTCTCCCCTGGGGGGGAGACCCAGTACTTC.

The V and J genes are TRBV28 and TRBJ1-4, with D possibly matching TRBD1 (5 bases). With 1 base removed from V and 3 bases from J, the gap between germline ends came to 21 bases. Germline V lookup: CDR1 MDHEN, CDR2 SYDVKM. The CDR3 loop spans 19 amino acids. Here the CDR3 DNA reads TGTGCCAGCAGTTTATCAGTCCTCGGGCCAGGGCCGGCTAATGAAAAACTGTTTTTT. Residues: CASSLSVLGPGPANEKLFF.

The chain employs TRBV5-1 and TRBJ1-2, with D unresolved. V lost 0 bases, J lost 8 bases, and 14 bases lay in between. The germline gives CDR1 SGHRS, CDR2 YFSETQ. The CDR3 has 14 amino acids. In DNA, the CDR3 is TGCGCCAGCAGCTTGGGGCGGGCAGATGGGGGCTACACCTTC. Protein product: CASSLGRADGGYTF.

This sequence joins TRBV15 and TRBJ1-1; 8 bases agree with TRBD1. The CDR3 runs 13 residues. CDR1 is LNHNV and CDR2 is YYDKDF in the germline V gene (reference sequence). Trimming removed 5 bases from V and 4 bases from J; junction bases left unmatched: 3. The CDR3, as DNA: TGTGCCACCAGCGCTACAGGGGGCACTGAAGCTTTCTTT. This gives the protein CATSATGGTEAFF.

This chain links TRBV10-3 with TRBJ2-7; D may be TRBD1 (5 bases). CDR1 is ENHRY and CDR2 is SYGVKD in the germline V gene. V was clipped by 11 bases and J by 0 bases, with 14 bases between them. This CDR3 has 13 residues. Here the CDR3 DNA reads TGTGCCGCGACCAGGGAATACTCCTACGAGCAGTACTTC. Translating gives CAATREYSYEQYF.

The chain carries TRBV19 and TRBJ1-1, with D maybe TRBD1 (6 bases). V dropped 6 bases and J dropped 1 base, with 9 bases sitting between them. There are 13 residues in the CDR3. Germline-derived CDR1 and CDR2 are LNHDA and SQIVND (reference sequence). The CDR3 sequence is CASSQDRNTEAFF. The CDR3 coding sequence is TGTGCCAGTAGCCAGGACAGGAACACTGAAGCTTTCTTT.

The DNA of the CDR3 is TGTGCCAGCAGCGTAGGATCCTCCGGTCAGCCCCAGCATTTT. This gives the protein CASSVGSSGQPQHF. The genes are TRBV9 and TRBJ1-5; D call uncertain. The ends were cut back, 0 bases at V and 6 bases at J, with 10 bases in the middle. CDR1 is SGDLS and CDR2 is YYNGEE in the germline V gene. The CDR3 is 14 residues long.

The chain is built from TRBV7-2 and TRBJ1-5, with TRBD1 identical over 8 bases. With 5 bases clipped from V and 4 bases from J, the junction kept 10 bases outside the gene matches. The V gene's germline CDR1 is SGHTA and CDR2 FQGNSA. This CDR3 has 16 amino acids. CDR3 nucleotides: TGTGCCAGCAGCGGACGGACAGGGCTCGGGAATCAGCCCCAGCATTTT. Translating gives CASSGRTGLGNQPQHF. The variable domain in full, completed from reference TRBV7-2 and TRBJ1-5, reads GAGVSQSPSNKVTEKGKDVELRCDPISGHTALYWYRQSLGQGLEFLIYFQGNSAPDKSGLPSDRFSAERTGGSVSTLTIQRTQQEDSAVYLCASSGRTGLGNQPQHFGDGTRLSIL.

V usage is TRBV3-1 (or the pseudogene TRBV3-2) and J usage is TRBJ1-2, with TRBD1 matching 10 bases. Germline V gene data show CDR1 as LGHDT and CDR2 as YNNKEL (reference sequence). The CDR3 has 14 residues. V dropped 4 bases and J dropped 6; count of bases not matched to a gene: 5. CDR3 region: CASSRGTGVDGYTF. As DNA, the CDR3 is TGTGCCAGCAGCCGCGGGACAGGGGTCGATGGCTACACCTTC.

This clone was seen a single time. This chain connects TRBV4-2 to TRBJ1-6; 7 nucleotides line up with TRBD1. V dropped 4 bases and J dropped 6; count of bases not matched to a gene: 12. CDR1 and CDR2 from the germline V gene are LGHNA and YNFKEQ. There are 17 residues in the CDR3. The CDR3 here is CASSREAGGIFNSPLHF. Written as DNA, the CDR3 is TGTGCCAGCAGCCGAGAGGCAGGGGGTATTTTTAATTCACCCCTCCACTTT.

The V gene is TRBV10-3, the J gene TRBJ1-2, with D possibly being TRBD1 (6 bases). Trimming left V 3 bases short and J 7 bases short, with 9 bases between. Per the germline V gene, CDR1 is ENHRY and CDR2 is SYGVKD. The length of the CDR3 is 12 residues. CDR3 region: CAISETGPGYTF. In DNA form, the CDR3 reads TGTGCCATCAGTGAAACAGGGCCTGGCTACACCTTC.

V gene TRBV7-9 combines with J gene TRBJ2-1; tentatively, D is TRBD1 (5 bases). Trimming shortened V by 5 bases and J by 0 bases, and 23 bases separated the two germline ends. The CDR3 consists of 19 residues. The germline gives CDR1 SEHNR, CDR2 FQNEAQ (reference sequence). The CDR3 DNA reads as TGTGCCAGCAGCCAACCGAAAATAAGACAGCAGAGCTCCTACAATGAGCAGTTCTTC. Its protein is CASSQPKIRQQSSYNEQFF. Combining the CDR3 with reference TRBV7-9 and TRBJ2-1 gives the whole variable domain DTGVSQNPRHKITKRGQNVTFRCDPISEHNRLYWYRQTLGQGPEFLTYFQNEAQLEKSRLLSDRFSAERPKGSFSTLEIQRTEQGDSAMYLCASSQPKIRQQSSYNEQFFGPGTRLTVL.

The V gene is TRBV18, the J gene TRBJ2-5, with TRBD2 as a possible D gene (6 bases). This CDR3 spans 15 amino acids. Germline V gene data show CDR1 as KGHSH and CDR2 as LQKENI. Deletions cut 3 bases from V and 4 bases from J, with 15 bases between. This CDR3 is CASSPLGGKGETQYF. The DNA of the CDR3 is TGTGCCAGCTCACCCCTCGGGGGTAAAGGAGAGACCCAGTACTTC.

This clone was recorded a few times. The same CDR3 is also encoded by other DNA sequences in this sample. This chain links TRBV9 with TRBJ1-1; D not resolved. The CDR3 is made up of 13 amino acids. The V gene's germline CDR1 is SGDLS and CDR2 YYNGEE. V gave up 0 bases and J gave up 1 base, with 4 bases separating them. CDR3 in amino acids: CASSVDRNTEAFF. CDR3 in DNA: TGTGCCAGCAGCGTAGACAGGAACACTGAAGCTTTCTTT.

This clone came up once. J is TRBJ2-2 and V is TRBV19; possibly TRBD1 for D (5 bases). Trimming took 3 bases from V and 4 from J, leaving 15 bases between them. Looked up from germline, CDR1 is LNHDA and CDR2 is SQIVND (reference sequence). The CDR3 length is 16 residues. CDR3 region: CASSIKTAPGTGELFF. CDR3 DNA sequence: TGTGCCAGTAGTATCAAGACAGCCCCGGGCACCGGGGAGCTGTTTTTT. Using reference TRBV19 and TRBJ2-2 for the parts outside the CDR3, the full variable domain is DGGITQSPKYLFRKEGQNVTLSCEQNLNHDAMYWYRQDPGQGLRLIYYSQIVNDFQKGDIAEGYSVSREKKESFPLTVTSAQKNPTAFYLCASSIKTAPGTGELFFGEGSRLTVL.

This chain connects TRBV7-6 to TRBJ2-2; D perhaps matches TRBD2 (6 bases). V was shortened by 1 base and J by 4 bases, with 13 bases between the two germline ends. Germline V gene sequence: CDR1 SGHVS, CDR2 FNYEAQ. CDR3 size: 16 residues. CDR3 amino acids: CASSLDEAGGTGELFF. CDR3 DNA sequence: TGTGCCAGCAGCTTAGACGAGGCCGGGGGCACCGGGGAGCTGTTTTTT. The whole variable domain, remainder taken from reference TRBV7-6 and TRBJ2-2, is GAGVSQSPRYKVTKRGQDVALRCDPISGHVSLYWYRQALGQGPEFLTYFNYEAQQDKSGLPNDRFSAERPEGSISTLTIQRTEQRDSAMYRCASSLDEAGGTGELFFGEGSRLTVL.

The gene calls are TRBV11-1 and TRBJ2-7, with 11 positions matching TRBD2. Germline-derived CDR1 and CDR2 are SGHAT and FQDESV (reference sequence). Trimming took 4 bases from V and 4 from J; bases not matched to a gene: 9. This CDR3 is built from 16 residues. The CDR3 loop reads CASSWGAGTSGYEQYF. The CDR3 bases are TGTGCCAGCAGCTGGGGTGCCGGGACTAGCGGTTACGAGCAGTACTTC. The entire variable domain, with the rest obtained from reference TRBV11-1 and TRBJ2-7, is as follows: EAEVAQSPRYKITEKSQAVAFWCDPISGHATLYWYRQILGQGPELLVQFQDESVVDDSQLPKDRFSAERLKGVDSTLKIQPAELGDSAMYLCASSWGAGTSGYEQYFGPGTRLTVT.